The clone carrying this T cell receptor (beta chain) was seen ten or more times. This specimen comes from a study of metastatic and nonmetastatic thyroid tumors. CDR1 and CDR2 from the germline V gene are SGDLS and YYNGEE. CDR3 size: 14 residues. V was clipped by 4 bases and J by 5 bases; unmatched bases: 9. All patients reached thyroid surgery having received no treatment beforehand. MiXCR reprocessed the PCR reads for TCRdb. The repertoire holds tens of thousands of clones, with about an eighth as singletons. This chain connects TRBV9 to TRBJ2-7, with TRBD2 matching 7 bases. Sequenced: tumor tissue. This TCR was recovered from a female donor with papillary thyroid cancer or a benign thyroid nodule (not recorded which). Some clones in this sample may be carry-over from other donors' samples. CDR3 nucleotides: TGTGCCAGCAGCTCGAGACTAGCCCCCCACGAGCAGTACTTC. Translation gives CASSSRLAPHEQYF.